The T cell receptor beta chain described here comes from a study of blood T cell repertoires in COVID-19. Using immunoSEQ multiplex PCR, the repertoire was profiled, and TCRdb retains in-frame clones only, with some absent. The sample holds 30,000 to 40,000 clones; approximately 82% are singletons and the top ten take roughly 14%. The sequence was obtained from a man at least 80 years old with active or convalescent COVID-19. The material sequenced was peripheral blood.

The CDR3 nucleotides are TGCAGCGCCCGCGACGGGACAGGGGCGGGGGAGCAGTACTTC. Translation: CSARDGTGAGEQYF. V is TRBV29-1 and J is TRBJ2-7, with 10 bases aligning to TRBD1. This CDR3 contains 14 residues. Per germline, CDR1 SQVTM and CDR2 ANQGSEA. The ends lost 7 bases at V and 7 bases at J; junction bases unmatched: 13.